This TCR beta chain was obtained from a study of T cell changes during pregnancy in multiple sclerosis (dated by TCRdb to about 2019). Study-level background: The study looked at changes in the T cell repertoire across pregnancy in women with multiple sclerosis.

Comment on this clone: The target of this receptor is not known. There are no base qualities to consult, and no much larger clone falls within one base.

Libraries were built with the immunoSEQ multiplex PCR assay. TCRdb stores this immuneACCESS table with in-frame sequences only. Part of the clones is absent; in the studies checked, under half of the shortfall reflects unresolved V genes, and no reason is known for the rest. The sample profile shows about 100,000 clones; over 80% of them were found once. Together, the top ten hold 1.5% to 2.5% of the sample. Reading the germline V gene gives CDR1 MNHNS and CDR2 SASEGT. The CDR3 measures 15 amino acids from cysteine to phenylalanine. Here the CDR3 DNA is all that survives: 45 bases in frame from base 1. Germline trimming amounts to 2 bases on V and 8 bases on J, with 7 as the count of junction bases outside the gene matches.

This TCR was sampled from a female donor with multiple sclerosis, enrolled in a pregnancy study. Sequences were derived from peripheral blood, sampled after pregnancy. The rearrangement combines TRBV6-1 with TRBJ2-4; 9 bases in the junction line up with TRBD1. The DNA sequence is as follows: TGTGCCAGCAGTGAAATTGGGACAGGGATAGACATTCAGTACTTC. Its translation is CASSEIGTGIDIQYF.